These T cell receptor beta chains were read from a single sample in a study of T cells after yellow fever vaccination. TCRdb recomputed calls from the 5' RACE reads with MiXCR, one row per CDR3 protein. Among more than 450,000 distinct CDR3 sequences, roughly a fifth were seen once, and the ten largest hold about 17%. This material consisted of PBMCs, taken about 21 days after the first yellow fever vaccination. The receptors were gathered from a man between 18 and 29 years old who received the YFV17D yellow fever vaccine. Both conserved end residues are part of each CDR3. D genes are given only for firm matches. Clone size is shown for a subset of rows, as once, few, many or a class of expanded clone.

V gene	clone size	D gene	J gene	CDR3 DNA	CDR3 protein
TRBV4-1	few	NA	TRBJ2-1	TGCGCCAGCAGCCAAGAAAACAGCTATGAGCAGTTCTTC	CASSQENSYEQFF
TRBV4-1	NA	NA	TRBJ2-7	TGCGCCAGCAGCCAAGGCTTTGGGGGCGAGCAGTACTTC	CASSQGFGGEQYF
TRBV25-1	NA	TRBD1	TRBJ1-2	TGTGCCAGCAGAACAGGGGGCTATGGCTACACCTTC	CASRTGGYGYTF
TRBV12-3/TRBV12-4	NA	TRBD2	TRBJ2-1	TGTGCCAGCAGGGGCTGGGGGGACGAAGGGAGGGCTGAGCAGTTCTTC	CASRGWGDEGRAEQFF
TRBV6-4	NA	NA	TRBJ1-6	TGTGCCAGCAGTGACGGTGGGGCCCTCCACTTT	CASSDGGALHF
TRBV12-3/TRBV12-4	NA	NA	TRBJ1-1	TGTGCCAGCAGCCCGACTAGCGATGAAGCTTTCTTT	CASSPTSDEAFF
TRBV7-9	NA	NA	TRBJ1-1	TGTGCCAGCAGCTTAGGGGTTTATCGCACTGAAGCTTTCTTT	CASSLGVYRTEAFF
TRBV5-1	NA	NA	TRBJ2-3	TGCGCCAGCAGGAGACCGGGGGCGATTGATACGCAGTATTTT	CASRRPGAIDTQYF
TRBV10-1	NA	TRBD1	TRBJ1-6	TGCGCCAGCAGTGATAACGACAGGGATCTCCACTTT	CASSDNDRDLHF
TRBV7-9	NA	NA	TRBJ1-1	TGTGCCAGCAGCTTAGGGACTACGTTCATGAACACTGAAGCTTTCTTT	CASSLGTTFMNTEAFF
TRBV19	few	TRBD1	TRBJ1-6	TGTGCCAGTAGATTGGATTCCGGGACAGGGGGTTCACCCCTCCACTTT	CASRLDSGTGGSPLHF
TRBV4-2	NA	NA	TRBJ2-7	TGTGCCAGCAGCCAAGGGTTCCAGGATTCCTCCTACGAGCAGTACTTC	CASSQGFQDSSYEQYF
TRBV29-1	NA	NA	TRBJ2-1	TGCAGCGTTGGGCTACACCTCTACAATGAGCAGTTCTTC	CSVGLHLYNEQFF
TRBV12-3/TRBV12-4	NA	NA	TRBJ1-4	TGTGCCAGCAGCGCACAGGGAGGGAGTGAAAAACTGTTTTTT	CASSAQGGSEKLFF
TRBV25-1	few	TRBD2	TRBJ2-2	TGTGCCAGCAGTGACTGGACTAGCGGGGAACTAACCTCCGGGGAGCTGTTTTTT	CASSDWTSGELTSGELFF
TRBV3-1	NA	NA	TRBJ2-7	TGTGCCAGCAGCCGGAACAGCCACACCACCTACGAGCAGTACTTC	CASSRNSHTTYEQYF
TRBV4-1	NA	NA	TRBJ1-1	TGCGCCAGCAGCCAAGGGATAGGGGCCCACTCCTTAAACACTGAAGCTTTCTTT	CASSQGIGAHSLNTEAFF
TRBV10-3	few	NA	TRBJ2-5	TGTGCCACTTGGGGCCCCGGAGAGACCCAGTACTTC	CATWGPGETQYF
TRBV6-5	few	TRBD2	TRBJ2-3	TGTGCCAGCATTCTGGGACTAGCGGGGGGCCCCCCCGCAGATACGCAGTATTTT	CASILGLAGGPPADTQYF
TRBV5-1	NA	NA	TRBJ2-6	TGCGCCAGCAGCTCCTGGGGCGGTGGGGCCAACGTCCTGACTTTC	CASSSWGGGANVLTF
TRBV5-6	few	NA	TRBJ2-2	TGTGCCAGCAGCGTCCTCGGGTGGGGGAGTTACACCGGGGAGCTGTTTTTT	CASSVLGWGSYTGELFF
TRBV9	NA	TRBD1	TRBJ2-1	TGTGCCAGCAGCGTAATGGGACAGGCAATTAATGAGCAGTTCTTC	CASSVMGQAINEQFF
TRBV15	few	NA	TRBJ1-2	TGTGCCACCAGCGTACAGGGCGATGGAGGCTACACCTTC	CATSVQGDGGYTF
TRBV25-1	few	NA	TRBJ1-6	TGTGCCAGCAGTCTACCCGGGGTCGGTTCACCCCTCCACTTT	CASSLPGVGSPLHF
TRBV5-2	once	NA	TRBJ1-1	TGTGCCATCGGCCCCGGGCTCCGCGGGTTGCGCACTGAAGCTTTCTTT	CAIGPGLRGLRTEAFF
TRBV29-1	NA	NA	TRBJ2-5	TGCAGCGTTGGAAGGGGACAAGAGACCCAGTACTTC	CSVGRGQETQYF
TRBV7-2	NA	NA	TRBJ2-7	TGTGCCAGCAGCTTAGCCGCAGGGATTACCTACGAGCAGTACTTC	CASSLAAGITYEQYF
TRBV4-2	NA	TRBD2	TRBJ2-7	TGTGCCAGCAGTAAACCGGGGGGTGGAACCTACGAGCAGTACTTC	CASSKPGGGTYEQYF
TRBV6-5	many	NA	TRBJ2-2	TGTGCCAGCAGTTACAGGGGGGGGCTGAACGGGGAGCTGTTTTTT	CASSYRGGLNGELFF
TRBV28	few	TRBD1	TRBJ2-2	TGTGCCAGCAGTTTATATCCCCTGGACAGGGTAGCCGGGGAGCTGTTTTTT	CASSLYPLDRVAGELFF
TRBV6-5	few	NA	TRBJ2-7	TGTGCCAGCAGTTACCGGCCGGCGGCGGCCTACGAGCAGTACTTC	CASSYRPAAAYEQYF
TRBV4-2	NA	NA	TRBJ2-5	TGTGCCAGCAGCAAGCGGCCCCAAGAGACCCAGTACTTC	CASSKRPQETQYF
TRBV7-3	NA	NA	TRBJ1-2	TGTGCCAGCAGCTTCAACGGTTATGGCTACACCTTC	CASSFNGYGYTF
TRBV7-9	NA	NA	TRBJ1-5	TGTGCCAGCAGCCCCCCCGGGGGGAGCCAGCCCCAGCATTTT	CASSPPGGSQPQHF
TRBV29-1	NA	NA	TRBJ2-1	TGCAGCGTTGGCGACAGTGGGTTCTACAATGAGCAGTTCTTC	CSVGDSGFYNEQFF
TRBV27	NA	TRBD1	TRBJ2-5	TGTGCCAGCAGGCCCCAGGTGCGAGGGGGCGCACCCCCAGAGACCCAGTACTTC	CASRPQVRGGAPPETQYF
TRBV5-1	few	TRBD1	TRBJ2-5	TGCGCCAGCAGCTGGGGATTACAGGGGATGGGGGAGACCCAGTACTTC	CASSWGLQGMGETQYF
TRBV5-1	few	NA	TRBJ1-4	TGCGCCAGCGCGACAGAGCTTAATGAAAAACTGTTTTTT	CASATELNEKLFF
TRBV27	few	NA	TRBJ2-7	TGTGCCAGCAGTTTAGCCCCAGGGGATATTACAGGGGAGCAGTACTTC	CASSLAPGDITGEQYF
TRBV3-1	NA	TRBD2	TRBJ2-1	TGTGCCAGCAGCCGCGTAGCGGGGGGGCCAACTGAGCAGTTCTTC	CASSRVAGGPTEQFF
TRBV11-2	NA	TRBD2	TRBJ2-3	TGTGCCAGCAGCCCTACCTTAGCGGGGGGGAGCACAGATACGCAGTATTTT	CASSPTLAGGSTDTQYF
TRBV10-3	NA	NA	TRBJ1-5	TGTGCCATCAGTGAGTCCGGCCGAAGCAATCAGCCCCAGCATTTT	CAISESGRSNQPQHF
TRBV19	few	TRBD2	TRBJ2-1	TGTGCCAGTAGCGCTCCCCCCCCTCCTAGCGGGGGGCTTGATCCTGAGCAGTTCTTC	CASSAPPPPSGGLDPEQFF
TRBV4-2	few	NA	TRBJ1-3	TGTGCCAGCAGCCAAGGGGCAGGGGCGCTAAACACCATATATTTT	CASSQGAGALNTIYF
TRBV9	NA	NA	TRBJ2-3	TGTGCCAGCAGCGTAGTCGGGAACACAGATACGCAGTATTTT	CASSVVGNTDTQYF
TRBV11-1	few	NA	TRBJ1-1	TGTGCCAGCGGGGGGTCCCGTGACACTGAAGCTTTCTTT	CASGGSRDTEAFF
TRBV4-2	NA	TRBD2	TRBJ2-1	TGTGCCAGCAGCCAACGTGAGCGGGGGTCTTACAATGAGCAGTTCTTC	CASSQRERGSYNEQFF